This is a list of T cell receptor beta chains from one sample in a study of CD8+ T cells in alopecia areata. Here immunoSEQ multiplex PCR was the method, and the copy in TCRdb shows in-frame clones only, minus some. The sample records about 180,000 clones, approximately 50% being singletons. Sequenced here: CD8+ T cells sorted from blood, sampled around week 54, from a patient treated with tofacitinib. Source of these receptors: a human donor with alopecia areata. Each CDR3 is given with its conserved first and last residue. A D gene is named only where the DNA matches it firmly. Only some rows state a clone size, as once, few, many or a class for expanded clones.

J gene	D gene	V gene	clone size	CDR3 protein	CDR3 DNA
TRBJ1-2	TRBD1	TRBV27	few	CASSSWGQGAIGYTF	TGTGCCAGCAGTTCCTGGGGACAGGGGGCAATCGGCTACACCTTC
TRBJ1-1	NA	TRBV9	NA	CASSVGSNTEAFF	TGTGCCAGCAGCGTAGGATCAAACACTGAAGCTTTCTTT
TRBJ1-1	TRBD1	TRBV5-1	NA	CASSSGGGQGNTEAFF	TGCGCCAGCAGCTCCGGTGGGGGACAGGGGAACACTGAAGCTTTCTTT
TRBJ2-5	NA	TRBV10-3	few	CAISELPSRETQYF	TGTGCCATCAGTGAGTTACCCTCCAGGGAGACCCAGTACTTC
TRBJ1-2	NA	TRBV9	NA	CASADEGGERDGYTF	TGTGCCAGCGCCGACGAGGGGGGTGAAAGGGATGGCTACACCTTC
TRBJ2-1	TRBD2	TRBV5-6	NA	CASSLGTSSNEQFF	TGTGCCAGCAGCTTGGGGACTAGCAGCAATGAGCAGTTCTTC
TRBJ1-1	NA	TRBV7-8	few	CASWRGENTEAFF	TGTGCCAGCTGGAGGGGAGAGAACACTGAAGCTTTCTTT
TRBJ1-2	NA	TRBV7-9	once	CASSYISTQNYGYTF	TGTGCCAGCAGCTATATATCGACCCAGAACTATGGCTACACCTTC
TRBJ1-5	NA	TRBV5-1	NA	CASSFGPVGNQPQHF	TGCGCCAGCAGCTTTGGCCCGGTGGGCAATCAGCCCCAGCATTTT
TRBJ2-7	NA	TRBV13	NA	CASSSSGQLSYEQYF	TGTGCCAGCAGTTCTAGCGGACAGCTGTCCTACGAGCAGTACTTC
TRBJ2-3	TRBD1	TRBV7-2	medium-sized	CASSGPGTGASVSTDTQYF	TGTGCCAGCAGCGGACCCGGGACAGGGGCATCTGTAAGCACAGATACGCAGTATTTT
TRBJ2-3	TRBD2	TRBV7-2	NA	CASSSGLAVNGDTQYF	TGTGCCAGCAGCTCTGGACTAGCGGTAAATGGGGATACGCAGTATTTT
TRBJ2-7	TRBD1	TRBV7-3	many	CASSLGAGGSYEQYF	TGTGCCAGCAGCCTGGGCGCAGGGGGCTCCTACGAGCAGTACTTC
TRBJ1-5	NA	TRBV6-5	NA	CASRLSILGSQPQHF	TGTGCCAGCAGACTTTCTATTTTGGGTAGTCAGCCCCAGCATTTT
TRBJ2-1	NA	TRBV7-8	NA	CASRQGGYNEQFF	TGTGCCAGCAGGCAGGGGGGGTACAATGAGCAGTTCTTC
TRBJ2-7	NA	TRBV27	NA	CASSVAGLNYEQYF	TGTGCCAGCAGTGTCGCGGGGCTCAACTACGAGCAGTACTTC
TRBJ2-7	TRBD1	TRBV4-3	NA	CASSPRPPGTESYEQYF	TGCGCCAGCAGCCCCAGACCCCCCGGGACAGAGAGCTACGAGCAGTACTTC
TRBJ2-7	TRBD2	TRBV5-6	NA	CASSLMAGGTYEQYF	TGTGCCAGCAGCTTAATGGCGGGGGGAACCTACGAGCAGTACTTC
TRBJ1-2	TRBD1	TRBV20-1	NA	CSAKGAGYTF	TGCAGTGCGAAGGGGGCTGGCTACACCTTC
TRBJ1-3	TRBD1	TRBV7-9	few	CASSSPDRDLAGNTIYF	TGTGCCAGCAGCTCACCGGACAGGGACTTAGCTGGAAACACCATATATTTT
TRBJ2-1	NA	TRBV13	NA	CASSHSDRNNEQFF	TGTGCCAGCAGCCACTCGGACAGAAACAATGAGCAGTTCTTC
TRBJ2-2	NA	TRBV4-1	NA	CASSQVRQGGTGELFF	TGCGCCAGCAGCCAAGTGAGGCAGGGAGGCACCGGGGAGCTGTTTTTT
TRBJ2-7	NA	TRBV7-2	NA	CASSLPTYEQYF	TGTGCCAGCAGCCTTCCGACCTACGAGCAGTACTTC
TRBJ2-7	NA	TRBV13	NA	CASSSGDYEQYF	TGTGCCAGCAGCTCGGGGGACTACGAGCAGTACTTC
TRBJ1-6	NA	TRBV9	NA	CASSARGHGRSPLHF	TGTGCCAGCAGCGCCCGGGGCCACGGACGTTCACCCCTCCACTTT
TRBJ2-3	TRBD2	TRBV27	NA	CASSLASGGYTDTQYF	TGTGCCAGCAGTTTGGCTAGCGGGGGGTACACAGATACGCAGTATTTT
TRBJ1-5	NA	TRBV6-5	NA	CASSYDGGSNQPQHF	TGTGCCAGCAGTTACGACGGGGGCAGTAATCAGCCCCAGCATTTT
TRBJ2-7	NA	TRBV7-9	few	CASSLDPTDEQYF	TGTGCCAGCAGCTTAGACCCCACCGACGAGCAGTACTTC
TRBJ1-2	TRBD1	TRBV5-6	once	CASSLTGGWYGYTF	TGTGCCAGCAGCTTAACAGGGGGCTGGTATGGCTACACCTTC
TRBJ2-5	TRBD2	TRBV5-1	few	CASSLGGTIQETQYF	TGCGCCAGCAGCTTGGGAGGGACTATCCAAGAGACCCAGTACTTC
TRBJ2-5	NA	TRBV6-6	NA	CASSYSTDQETQYF	TGTGCCAGCAGTTACTCCACCGACCAAGAGACCCAGTACTTC
TRBJ2-3	TRBD2	TRBV7-8	NA	CASSPGLLASDTQYF	TGTGCCAGCAGTCCGGGGCTACTAGCGTCAGATACGCAGTATTTT
TRBJ2-4	NA	TRBV7-8	few	CASSSSADIQYF	TGTGCCAGCAGCTCCTCGGCGGACATTCAGTACTTC
TRBJ2-7	NA	TRBV18	few	CASSPLGAEQYF	TGTGCCAGCTCACCACTTGGGGCCGAGCAGTACTTC
TRBJ1-5	NA	TRBV7-9	NA	CASSLSSRNQPQHF	TGTGCCAGCAGCTTAAGTAGTCGCAATCAGCCCCAGCATTTT
TRBJ1-1	NA	TRBV6-5	NA	CASSALPLNTEAFF	TGTGCCAGCAGTGCCCTCCCCCTGAACACTGAAGCTTTCTTT
TRBJ2-2	TRBD1	TRBV13	NA	CASSRTGDTGELFF	TGTGCCAGCAGCAGGACAGGGGACACCGGGGAGCTGTTTTTT
TRBJ1-1	NA	TRBV5-1	NA	CASSTGTLEGAFF	TGCGCCAGCAGCACCGGGACTCTCGAGGGGGCTTTCTTT
TRBJ1-5	NA	TRBV11-2	NA	CASSLDSGKGQPQHF	TGTGCCAGCAGCTTAGATTCGGGGAAGGGTCAGCCCCAGCATTTT
TRBJ2-7	NA	TRBV2	NA	CASSPGGANYEQYF	TGTGCCAGCAGTCCTGGGGGGGCCAACTACGAGCAGTACTTC
TRBJ2-7	TRBD1	TRBV11-2	NA	CASSLVRTGYEQYF	TGTGCCAGCAGCTTAGTCAGGACAGGTTACGAGCAGTACTTC
TRBJ2-7	TRBD1	TRBV7-9	NA	CASSSEGARYEQYF	TGTGCCAGCAGCTCCGAGGGGGCCCGTTACGAGCAGTACTTC
TRBJ1-2	TRBD1	TRBV29-1	NA	CSVLPGQGFNYGYTF	TGCAGCGTTCTACCGGGACAGGGTTTTAACTATGGCTACACCTTC
TRBJ1-5	NA	TRBV5-6	few	CASSFQARAPQHF	TGTGCCAGCAGCTTTCAGGCGCGGGCGCCCCAGCATTTT
TRBJ2-5	NA	TRBV4-3	NA	CASSQDLGAAQETQYF	TGCGCCAGCAGCCAAGATCTCGGCGCTGCCCAAGAGACCCAGTACTTC
TRBJ2-2	NA	TRBV5-1	NA	CASLGQGITGELFF	TGCGCCAGCTTGGGGCAGGGGATCACCGGGGAGCTGTTTTTT
TRBJ2-5	NA	TRBV18	few	CASSTGTKETQYF	TGTGCCAGCTCTACTGGGACCAAAGAGACCCAGTACTTC
TRBJ1-2	TRBD1	TRBV7-9	NA	CASSPGTGYGYTF	TGTGCCAGCAGCCCCGGGACAGGCTATGGCTACACCTTC
TRBJ1-2	NA	TRBV7-2	NA	CASSLSEFYGYTF	TGTGCCAGCAGCTTAAGTGAGTTCTATGGCTACACCTTC
TRBJ1-6	NA	TRBV30	NA	CAWSSVSNSPLHF	TGTGCCTGGAGTAGCGTATCAAACTCACCCCTCCACTTT
TRBJ2-3	NA	TRBV5-6	few	CASSIQGGKDTQYF	TGTGCCAGCAGCATACAGGGAGGGAAAGATACGCAGTATTTT
TRBJ1-1	NA	TRBV7-8	NA	CASSPLNRETEAFF	TGTGCCAGCAGCCCTCTAAACAGGGAAACTGAAGCTTTCTTT
TRBJ2-7	NA	TRBV10-3	NA	CAITTQPYYEQYF	TGTGCCATCACAACCCAGCCTTACTACGAGCAGTACTTC
TRBJ2-2	NA	TRBV30	NA	CAWSVVEPGELFF	TGTGCCTGGAGTGTAGTAGAACCGGGGGAGCTGTTTTTT